The 5 T cell receptor beta chains listed next were all sequenced from one sample in a study of graft-versus-host responses after intestinal transplantation. For these receptors, no antigen is known. TCRdb keeps only in-frame clones here, not all; method: immunoSEQ multiplex PCR. The sample contains 100,000 to 140,000 clones, about nine tenths of which appear only once. Specimen: unstimulated CD4+ T cells sorted from spleen or lymph node cells, collected before transplant. The source is a human donor who was the organ donor for an intestinal transplant.

This clone was observed a handful of times. V gene TRBV21-1 combines with J gene TRBJ2-2; whether TRBD2, the table's D call, matches the DNA was not checked. TRBV21-1 represents a pseudogene. This CDR3 has 15 residues. This CDR3 is CASSREGRNTGELFF. The CDR3 DNA is TGTGCCAGCAGCCGGGAGGGCAGGAACACCGGGGAGCTGTTTTTT.

The genes are TRBV5-1 and TRBJ2-6; D is perhaps TRBD1 (5 bases). This CDR3 is 18 amino acids long. Germline values: CDR1 SGHRS, CDR2 YFSETQ. Trimming removed 0 bases at V and 0 bases at J, with 13 bases between. In DNA, the CDR3 is TGCGCCAGCAGCTTGGTCGGGTGGGGCCTCTCTGGGGCCAACGTCCTGACTTTC. Its protein is CASSLVGWGLSGANVLTF.

Only a few counts were recorded for this clone. This chain uses TRBV27 with TRBJ1-4, with D possibly matching TRBD1 (6 bases). Germline CDR1 and CDR2: MNHEY and SMNVEV (reference sequence). The CDR3 contains 13 residues. Between the trimmed V and J ends, which lost 5 bases and 5 bases, there was a span of 9 bases. CDR3 residues: CASSRQGNEKLFF. CDR3 DNA sequence: TGTGCCAGCAGTCGGCAGGGGAATGAAAAACTGTTTTTT. Looking up the rest from reference TRBV27 and TRBJ1-4 gives the full variable domain: EAQVTQNPRYLITVTGKKLTVTCSQNMNHEYMSWYRQDPGLGLRQIYYSMNVEVTDKGDVPEGYKVSRKEKRNFPLILESPSPNQTSLYFCASSRQGNEKLFFGSGTQLSVL.

The V and J genes are TRBV11-3 and TRBJ2-1; 10 nucleotides line up with TRBD2. The germline V gene has CDR1 SGHNT and CDR2 YENEEA. Unmatched junction bases numbered 5, after V lost 1 base and J lost 8 bases. CDR3 length: 15 amino acids. The CDR3 DNA reads TGTGCCAGCAGCTTAGCTAGCGGGAGCTCCCATGAGCAGTTCTTC. Translating it yields CASSLASGSSHEQFF.

The chain joins TRBV6-5 to TRBJ2-1, with 9 positions matching TRBD2. Trimming at V came to 4 bases and at J to 4 bases, leaving 5 bases not matched to a gene. Germline assignment: CDR1 MNHEY and CDR2 SVGAGI. The CDR3 consists of 15 residues. The CDR3 DNA follows: TGTGCCAGCAGTTTTGTAGCGGGGGAATACAATGAGCAGTTCTTC. This translates into CASSFVAGEYNEQFF.